This T cell receptor beta chain was profiled in a study of PD-L1 blockade in urothelial cancer. Sequenced by immunoSEQ multiplex PCR; TCRdb stores in-frame clones only, minus some. The sample has about 70,000 clones, roughly 80% seen once. Per germline, CDR1 WNHNN and CDR2 SYGVQD (reference sequence). V lost 4 bases, J lost 0 bases, and 7 bases lay in between. The CDR3 has 13 amino acids. Study-wide results and caveats: Where pretreatment blood TCR clonality fell below the median, better survival was predicted.

This clone was recorded only once. Its specificity is not known. This sequence originates from a man between 65 and 79 years old with urothelial cancer. The sample in question was PBMCs, obtained around atezolizumab (anti-PD-L1) treatment. The chain carries TRBV10-1 and TRBJ2-7, with D perhaps TRBD1 (5 bases). CDR3 DNA sequence: TGCGCCAGCAGTGTAACAGGCTCCTACGAGCAGTACTTC. It translates to CASSVTGSYEQYF.